This T cell receptor beta chain was identified in a study of T cell responses to AZD1222 COVID-19 vaccine. Study-level results: Along spike, vaccine-associated CD4 TCRs were found throughout, with dominance at 160-218 and 743-854. Baseline serostatus was positive in only six AZD1222 recipients. Increased Spike-specific TCR breadth and depth were observed after two AZD1222 doses. Clonal diversity was possibly underestimated, and the donors were mostly white British, with more females.

Comments on this clone: Its antigen is not known.

The assay was immunoSEQ multiplex PCR, and TCRdb's table has in-frame clones only and misses some. The sample includes more than 150,000 clones, approximately 91% of them seen just once. This TCR was recovered from an adult in good health. The specimen comprised peripheral blood, sampled on day 0 of AZD1222 vaccination.

CDR3 DNA sequence: TGTGCCAGCAGCTTGGTTCTAGCGGGATCTTACAATGAGCAGTTCTTC. Translating it yields CASSLVLAGSYNEQFF. The gene calls are TRBV5-5 and TRBJ2-1, with 9 bases matching TRBD2. The CDR3 is made up of 16 amino acids. The ends lost 0 bases at V and 4 bases at J; junction bases unmatched: 5. The germline CDR1 and CDR2 sequences are SGHKS and YYEKEE (reference sequence).